The rows below give T cell receptor beta chains drawn from one sample of a study of T-cell memory formation after mild COVID-19. MiXCR was run by TCRdb on the 5' RACE reads, yielding one entry per CDR3 protein. Of 110,000 to 150,000 distinct CDR3 sequences listed, around 15% are singletons. The sequenced sample consisted of PBMCs or a T cell subset sorted from them (not recorded which). These receptors all come from an adult woman who had mild COVID-19 (a few samples of this study predate the infection). Cell type and time point are not known. The CDR3 runs from the conserved cysteine through the conserved F or W. The D gene is left open where the match is weak. Some rows mark clone size as missing; the rest say once, few, many or name a class of expanded clone.

v_gene,len,d_gene,abundance,j_gene,CDR3nt,CDR3aa
TRBV4-3,16,TRBD2,few,TRBJ2-3,TGCGCCAGCAGCCCCAGCGGGAGTGGATCGGCAGATACGCAGTATTTT,CASSPSGSGSADTQYF
TRBV24-1,14,.,few,TRBJ2-7,TGTGCCACCAGTGACGGCCGCTCTTTCTACGAGCAGTACTTC,CATSDGRSFYEQYF
TRBV29-1,11,.,many,TRBJ2-1,TGCAGCGTTCGTGGATACAATGAGCAGTTCTTC,CSVRGYNEQFF
TRBV6-2/TRBV6-3,13,.,.,TRBJ2-3,TGTGCCAGCAGTCCTCCCGGGATTGATACGCAGTATTTT,CASSPPGIDTQYF
TRBV7-6,13,.,.,TRBJ2-7,TGTGCCAGCAGCTTTTCCGGTGGCGGCGAGCAGTACTTC,CASSFSGGGEQYF
TRBV5-5,14,.,.,TRBJ2-5,TGTGCCAGCAGCGCTGACGGGGGCCTGGGGACCCAGTACTTC,CASSADGGLGTQYF
TRBV2,17,.,.,TRBJ1-6,TGTGCCAGCAGTGATTGGGGAGATGACACATATAATTCACCCCTCCACTTT,CASSDWGDDTYNSPLHF
TRBV29-1,15,.,.,TRBJ2-1,TGCAGCGTTGAGGGGTGGCTACTCTCCTACAATGAGCAGTTCTTC,CSVEGWLLSYNEQFF
TRBV20-1,15,TRBD1,few,TRBJ1-2,TGCAGTGCTGTGGACAGGGGTTGGATAAACTATGGCTACACCTTC,CSAVDRGWINYGYTF
TRBV6-5,18,TRBD2,few,TRBJ2-2,TGTGCCAGCAGTTACTCGACTAGCGGGGGCCGTACGAACGGGGAGCTGTTTTTT,CASSYSTSGGRTNGELFF
TRBV7-9,15,TRBD1,.,TRBJ1-1,TGTGCCAGCAGCTCGAACCGGGACAGAAACACTGAAGCTTTCTTT,CASSSNRDRNTEAFF
TRBV5-6,17,.,.,TRBJ2-2,TGTGCCAGCAGCTTGCTCCTGCCCTCCCTAGCGTCCGGGGAGCTGTTTTTT,CASSLLLPSLASGELFF
TRBV7-7,15,.,.,TRBJ2-7,.,CASSLDVPVTSEQYF
TRBV7-8,15,TRBD2,.,TRBJ2-3,TGTGCCAGCAGCTTAACTAGCGGGACTTACGATACGCAGTATTTT,CASSLTSGTYDTQYF
TRBV20-1,15,.,.,TRBJ2-7,TGCAGTGCTAGAGACCCCTCGGGTACCTCCTACGAGCAGTACTTC,CSARDPSGTSYEQYF
TRBV4-1,14,.,.,TRBJ1-1,TGCGCCAGCAGCCGTACTCAGGGGAACACTGAAGCTTTCTTT,CASSRTQGNTEAFF
TRBV12-3/TRBV12-4,15,TRBD2,.,TRBJ2-1,TGTGCCAGCATAGATAGCGGGAGACCCTACAATGAGCAGTTCTTC,CASIDSGRPYNEQFF
TRBV11-3,15,.,few,TRBJ2-7,TGTGCCAGCAGCTTAGAGGCGGACAGTTCCTACGAGCAGTACTTC,CASSLEADSSYEQYF
TRBV30,12,TRBD1,few,TRBJ1-2,TGTGCCTGGGGGACAGGGTTCTATGGCTACACCTTC,CAWGTGFYGYTF
TRBV14,15,.,.,TRBJ1-1,TGTGCCAGCAGCACAACAGAGCGTGTGAACACTGAAGCTTTCTTT,CASSTTERVNTEAFF
TRBV30,14,TRBD1,.,TRBJ2-5,TGTGCCGGGGAGGGACAGGGGACCCGAGAGACCCAGTACTTC,CAGEGQGTRETQYF
TRBV19,14,.,.,TRBJ2-7,TGTGCCAGTAGTATCCGGGACCACTACTACGAGCAGTACTTC,CASSIRDHYYEQYF
TRBV7-9,13,.,.,TRBJ2-7,TGTGCGATCGAGGGGGTCCGCTCCTACGAGCAGTACTTC,CAIEGVRSYEQYF
TRBV5-1,16,TRBD2,.,TRBJ2-3,TGCGCCAGCAGCCCCCAACTAGCGGGAGGCTCAGATACGCAGTATTTT,CASSPQLAGGSDTQYF
TRBV19,15,TRBD1,.,TRBJ1-2,TGTGCCAGTAGTATCGCCCACAGGGGTCCCAATGGCTACACCTTC,CASSIAHRGPNGYTF
TRBV19,13,.,.,TRBJ1-1,TGTGCTACCACGGTGGCGATGAACACTGAAGCTTTCTTT,CATTVAMNTEAFF
TRBV2,14,.,.,TRBJ1-1,TGTGCCAGCAGTGACAGGGCTGGGAACACTGAAGCTTTCTTT,CASSDRAGNTEAFF
TRBV4-1,16,.,.,TRBJ2-1,TGCGCCAGCAGCCAAGATACGTTGAGCTCCTACAATGAGCAGTTCTTC,CASSQDTLSSYNEQFF
TRBV7-6,16,TRBD1,.,TRBJ2-7,TGTGCCAGCAGCGCGGGGTCCGGGACAGGTTCCTACGAGCAGTACTTC,CASSAGSGTGSYEQYF
TRBV7-9,17,TRBD1,.,TRBJ1-6,TGTGCCAGCAGCGGGAACCCAGGGGGCTCCTATAATTCACCCCTCCACTTT,CASSGNPGGSYNSPLHF
TRBV5-5,13,.,many,TRBJ2-3,TGTGCCAGCAGCCAATCAAGGGGGGATACGCAGTATTTT,CASSQSRGDTQYF
TRBV5-1,15,.,few,TRBJ1-4,TGCGCCAGCAGCTTGGTCCCCAGATCGGATGAAAAACTGTTTTTT,CASSLVPRSDEKLFF
TRBV10-3,17,TRBD2,.,TRBJ2-7,TGTGCCATCAGGGCAGGGACTAGCGGGAACCATCAATACGAGCAGTACTTC,CAIRAGTSGNHQYEQYF
TRBV15,17,.,many,TRBJ2-6,TGTGCCACCAGCAGAGAGGGTATGGGCTCTGGGGCCAACGTCCTGACTTTC,CATSREGMGSGANVLTF
TRBV12-3/TRBV12-4,15,TRBD2,.,TRBJ2-5,TGTGCCAGCAGGAGGCCTAGCGGGTACCAAGAGACCCAGTACTTC,CASRRPSGYQETQYF
TRBV7-2,13,.,few,TRBJ1-2,TGTGCCAGCGTAGAATCTCAGGGGTTGGGCTACACCTTC,CASVESQGLGYTF
TRBV20-1,13,.,.,TRBJ2-7,TGCAGTGCTAGGGGGACTCAAGATTACGAGCAGTACTTC,CSARGTQDYEQYF
TRBV21-1,17,.,many,TRBJ2-1,TGTGCCAGCAGCAAAGAAGGGCGGGAGGGCCCTTACAATGAGCAGTTCTTC,CASSKEGREGPYNEQFF
TRBV5-1,16,.,few,TRBJ1-1,TGCGCCAGCAGCTTGGTTCTGGTGGGGCAGAACACTGAAGCTTTCTTT,CASSLVLVGQNTEAFF
TRBV6-5,14,.,.,TRBJ1-1,TGTGCCAGCAGTTACTCGACACAGAACACTGAAGCTTTCTTT,CASSYSTQNTEAFF
TRBV29-1,13,TRBD2,.,TRBJ2-7,TGCAGCGCCCGGACTAGCGGGAGCTACGAGCAGTACTTC,CSARTSGSYEQYF
TRBV11-2,13,.,.,TRBJ2-1,TGTGCCAGCAGCTTAGCATCCTACAATGAGCAGATCTTC,CASSLASYNEQIF
TRBV6-1,15,.,.,TRBJ2-7,TGTGCCAGCAGTGAAGGAAAAGACCTGGGCTACGAGCAGTACTTC,CASSEGKDLGYEQYF
TRBV27,15,TRBD2,few,TRBJ2-1,TGTGCCAGCGCTTTAGCGGGAGGGCCCTACAATGAGCAGTTCTTC,CASALAGGPYNEQFF
TRBV5-1,12,TRBD1,few,TRBJ2-2,TGCGCCAGCAGCCCAGGGGGCTGGGAGCTGTTTTTT,CASSPGGWELFF